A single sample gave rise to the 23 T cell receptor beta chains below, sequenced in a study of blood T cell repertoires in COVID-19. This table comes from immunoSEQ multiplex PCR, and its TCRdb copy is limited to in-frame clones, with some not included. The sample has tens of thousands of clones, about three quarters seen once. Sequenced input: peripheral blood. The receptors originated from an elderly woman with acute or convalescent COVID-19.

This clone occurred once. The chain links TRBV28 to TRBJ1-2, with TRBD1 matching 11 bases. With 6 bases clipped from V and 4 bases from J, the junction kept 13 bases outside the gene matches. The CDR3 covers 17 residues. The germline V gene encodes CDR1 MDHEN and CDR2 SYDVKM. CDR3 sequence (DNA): TGTGCCAGCAGATCCCCCCCCGGACAGGGGGCTAGCTATGGCTACACCTTC. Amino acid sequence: CASRSPPGQGASYGYTF.

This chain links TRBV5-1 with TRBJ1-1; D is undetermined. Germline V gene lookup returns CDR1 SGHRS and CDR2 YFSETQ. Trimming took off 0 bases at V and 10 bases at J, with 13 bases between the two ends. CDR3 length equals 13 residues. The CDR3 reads CASSLVERSGAFF. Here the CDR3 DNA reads TGCGCCAGCAGCTTGGTGGAACGAAGCGGAGCTTTCTTT.

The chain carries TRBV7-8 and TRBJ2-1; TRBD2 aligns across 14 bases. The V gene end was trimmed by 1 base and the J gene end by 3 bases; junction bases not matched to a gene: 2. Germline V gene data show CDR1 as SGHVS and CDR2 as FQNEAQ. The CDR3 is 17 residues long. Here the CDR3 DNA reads TGTGCCAGCAGCTTAGTAGGGACTAGCGGGAGCTACAATGAGCAGTTCTTC. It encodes CASSLVGTSGSYNEQFF.

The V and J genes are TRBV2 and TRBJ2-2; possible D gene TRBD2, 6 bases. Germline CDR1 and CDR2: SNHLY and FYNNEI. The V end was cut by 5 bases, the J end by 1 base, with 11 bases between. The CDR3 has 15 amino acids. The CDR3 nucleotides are TGTGCCAGCAGTCGGATTAGCGGGAACACCGGGGAGCTGTTTTTT. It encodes CASSRISGNTGELFF.

Here the CDR3 reads CASSPGSTDTQYF. The CDR3 bases are TGTGCCAGCAGCCCGGGAAGCACAGATACGCAGTATTTT. The chain is built from TRBV7-9 and TRBJ2-3; D is perhaps TRBD2 (5 bases). V lost 5 bases, J lost 0 bases, and 6 bases lay in between. The CDR3 spans 13 residues. CDR1 is SEHNR, CDR2 FQNEAQ, per germline (reference sequence).

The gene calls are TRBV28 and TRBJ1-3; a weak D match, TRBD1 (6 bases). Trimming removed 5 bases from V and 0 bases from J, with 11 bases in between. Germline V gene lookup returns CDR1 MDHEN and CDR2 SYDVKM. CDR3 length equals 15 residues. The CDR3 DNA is TGTGCCAGCAGTCTCACAGGGTTCTCTGGAAACACCATATATTTT. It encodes CASSLTGFSGNTIYF.

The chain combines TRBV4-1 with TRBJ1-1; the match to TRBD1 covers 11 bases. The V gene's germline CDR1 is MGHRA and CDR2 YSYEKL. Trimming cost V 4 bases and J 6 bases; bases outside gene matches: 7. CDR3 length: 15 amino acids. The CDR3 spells CASSPFGQGASEAFF. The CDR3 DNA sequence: TGCGCCAGCAGCCCGTTCGGACAGGGGGCCTCTGAAGCTTTCTTT.

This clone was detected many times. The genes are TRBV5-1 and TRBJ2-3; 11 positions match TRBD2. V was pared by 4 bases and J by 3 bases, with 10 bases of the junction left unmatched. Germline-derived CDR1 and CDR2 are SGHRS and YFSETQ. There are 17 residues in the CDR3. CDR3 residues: CASSAQLAGVMTDTQYF. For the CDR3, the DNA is TGCGCCAGCAGCGCCCAACTAGCGGGAGTTATGACAGATACGCAGTATTTT.

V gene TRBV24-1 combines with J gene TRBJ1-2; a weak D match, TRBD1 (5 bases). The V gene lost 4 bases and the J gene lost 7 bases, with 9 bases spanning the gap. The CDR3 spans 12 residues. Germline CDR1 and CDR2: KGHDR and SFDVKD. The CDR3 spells CATSDRDSGYTF. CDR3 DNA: TGTGCCACCAGTGACCGGGACTCTGGCTACACCTTC.

CDR3 sequence (DNA): TGTGCCAGCAGCTTACGAGGGGAGACCCAGTACTTC. This translates into CASSLRGETQYF. This chain links TRBV7-9 with TRBJ2-5, with D possibly TRBD2 on 5 matching bases. Trimming cost V 2 bases and J 5 bases, with 6 bases left between them. Germline V gene data show CDR1 as SEHNR and CDR2 as FQNEAQ (reference sequence). This CDR3 spans 12 amino acids.

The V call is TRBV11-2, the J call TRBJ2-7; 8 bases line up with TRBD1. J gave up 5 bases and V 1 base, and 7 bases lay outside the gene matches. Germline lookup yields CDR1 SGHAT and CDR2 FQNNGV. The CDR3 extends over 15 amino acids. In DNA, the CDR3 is TGTGCCAGCAGCTTAGTAGGACAGGGCAGGGACGAGCAGTACTTC. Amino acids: CASSLVGQGRDEQYF.

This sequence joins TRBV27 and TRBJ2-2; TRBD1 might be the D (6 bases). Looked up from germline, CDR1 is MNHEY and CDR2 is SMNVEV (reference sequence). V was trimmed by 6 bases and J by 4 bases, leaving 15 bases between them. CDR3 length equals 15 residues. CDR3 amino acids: CASRHNRATTGELFF. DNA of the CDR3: TGTGCCAGCAGACATAACAGGGCTACCACCGGGGAGCTGTTTTTT.

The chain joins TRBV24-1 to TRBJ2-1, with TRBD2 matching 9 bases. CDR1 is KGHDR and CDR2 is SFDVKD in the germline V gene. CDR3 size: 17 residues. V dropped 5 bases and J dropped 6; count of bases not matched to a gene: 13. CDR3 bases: TGTGCCACCAGTGCCTCGGGGATGGGTAGCGGGGGCAATGAGCAGTTCTTC. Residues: CATSASGMGSGGNEQFF.

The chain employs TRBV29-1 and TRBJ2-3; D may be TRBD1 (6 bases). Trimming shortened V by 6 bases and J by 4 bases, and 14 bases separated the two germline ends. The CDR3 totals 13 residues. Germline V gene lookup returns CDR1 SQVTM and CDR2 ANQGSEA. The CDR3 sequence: CSVAGTPPDTQYF. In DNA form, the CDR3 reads TGCAGCGTCGCCGGGACACCGCCAGATACGCAGTATTTT.

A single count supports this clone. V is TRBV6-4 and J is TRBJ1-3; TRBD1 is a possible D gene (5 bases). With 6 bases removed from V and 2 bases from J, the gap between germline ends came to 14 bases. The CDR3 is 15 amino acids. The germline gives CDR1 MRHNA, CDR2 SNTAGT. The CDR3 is CASRRPSGTGNTIYF. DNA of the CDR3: TGTGCCAGCAGGAGGCCCTCAGGGACTGGAAACACCATATATTTT.

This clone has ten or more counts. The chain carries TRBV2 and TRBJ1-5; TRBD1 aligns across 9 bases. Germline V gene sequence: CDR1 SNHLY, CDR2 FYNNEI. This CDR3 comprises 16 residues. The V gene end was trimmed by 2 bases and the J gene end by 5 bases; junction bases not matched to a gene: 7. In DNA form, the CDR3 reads TGTGCCAGCAGTGAACGAGGGGACAGGGACGATCAGCCCCAGCATTTT. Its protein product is CASSERGDRDDQPQHF.

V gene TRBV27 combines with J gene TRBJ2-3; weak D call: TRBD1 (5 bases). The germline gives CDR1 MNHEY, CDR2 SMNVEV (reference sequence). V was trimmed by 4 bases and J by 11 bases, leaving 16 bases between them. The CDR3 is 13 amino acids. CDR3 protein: CASSWGNRLVQYF. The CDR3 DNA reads TGTGCCAGCAGTTGGGGCAACCGCTTAGTGCAGTATTTT.

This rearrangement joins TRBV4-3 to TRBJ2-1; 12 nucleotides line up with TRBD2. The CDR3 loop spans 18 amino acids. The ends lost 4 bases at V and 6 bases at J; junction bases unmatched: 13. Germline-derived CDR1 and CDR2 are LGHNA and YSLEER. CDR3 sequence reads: CASSRLSSGLAGSNEQFF. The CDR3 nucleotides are TGCGCCAGCAGCCGCCTAAGCTCGGGACTAGCGGGCTCCAATGAGCAGTTCTTC.

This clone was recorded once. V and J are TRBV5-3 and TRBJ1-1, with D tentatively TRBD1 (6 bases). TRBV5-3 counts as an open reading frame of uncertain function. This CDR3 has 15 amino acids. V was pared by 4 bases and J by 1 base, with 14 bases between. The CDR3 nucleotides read TGTGCCAGAAGCCGTAGGGGACAAGAGAACACTGAAGCTTTCTTT. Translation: CARSRRGQENTEAFF.

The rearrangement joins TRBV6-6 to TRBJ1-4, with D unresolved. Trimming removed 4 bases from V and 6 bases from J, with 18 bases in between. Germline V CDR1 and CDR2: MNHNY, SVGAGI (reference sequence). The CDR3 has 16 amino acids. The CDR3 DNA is TGTGCCAGCAGTTGGAGGTCCCCTAATTCGGATGAAAAACTGTTTTTT. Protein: CASSWRSPNSDEKLFF.

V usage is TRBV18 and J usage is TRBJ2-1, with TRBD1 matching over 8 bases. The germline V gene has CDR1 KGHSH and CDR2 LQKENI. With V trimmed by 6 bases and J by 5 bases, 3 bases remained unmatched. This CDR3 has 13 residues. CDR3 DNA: TGTGCCAGCTCCTGGACAGGGAACAATGAGCAGTTCTTC. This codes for CASSWTGNNEQFF. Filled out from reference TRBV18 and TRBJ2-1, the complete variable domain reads NAGVMQNPRHLVRRRGQEARLRCSPMKGHSHVYWYRQLPEEGLKFMVYLQKENIIDESGMPKERFSAEFPKEGPSILRIQQVVRGDSAAYFCASSWTGNNEQFFGPGTRLTVL.

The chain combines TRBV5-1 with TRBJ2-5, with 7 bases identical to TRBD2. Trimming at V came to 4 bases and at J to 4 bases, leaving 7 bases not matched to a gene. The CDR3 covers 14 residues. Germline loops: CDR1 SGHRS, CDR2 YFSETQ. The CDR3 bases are TGCGCCAGCAGCCCGGGGAGGGCCTCAGAGACCCAGTACTTC. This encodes CASSPGRASETQYF.

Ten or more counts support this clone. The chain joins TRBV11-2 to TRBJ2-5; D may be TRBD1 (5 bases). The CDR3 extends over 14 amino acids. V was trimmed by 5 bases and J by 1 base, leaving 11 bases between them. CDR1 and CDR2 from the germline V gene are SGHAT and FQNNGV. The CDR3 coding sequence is TGTGCCAGCAGCCCGCACGACAGCCAAGAGACCCAGTACTTC. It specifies CASSPHDSQETQYF.